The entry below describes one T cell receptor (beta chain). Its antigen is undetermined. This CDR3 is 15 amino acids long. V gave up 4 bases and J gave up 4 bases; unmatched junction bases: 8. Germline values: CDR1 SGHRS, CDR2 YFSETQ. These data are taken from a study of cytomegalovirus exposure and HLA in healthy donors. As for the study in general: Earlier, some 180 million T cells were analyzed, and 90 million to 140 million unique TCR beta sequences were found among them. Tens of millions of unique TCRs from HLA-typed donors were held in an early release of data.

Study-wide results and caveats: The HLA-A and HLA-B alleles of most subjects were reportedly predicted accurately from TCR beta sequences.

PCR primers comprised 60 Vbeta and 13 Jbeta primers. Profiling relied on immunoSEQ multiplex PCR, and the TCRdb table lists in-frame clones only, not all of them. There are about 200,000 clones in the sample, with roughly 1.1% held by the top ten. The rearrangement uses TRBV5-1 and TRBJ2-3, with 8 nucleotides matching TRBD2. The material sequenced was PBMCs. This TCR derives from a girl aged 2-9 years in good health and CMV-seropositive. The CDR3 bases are TGCGCCAGCAGCGGGAGCGGGAGTTTGGCAGATACGCAGTATTTT. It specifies CASSGSGSLADTQYF.